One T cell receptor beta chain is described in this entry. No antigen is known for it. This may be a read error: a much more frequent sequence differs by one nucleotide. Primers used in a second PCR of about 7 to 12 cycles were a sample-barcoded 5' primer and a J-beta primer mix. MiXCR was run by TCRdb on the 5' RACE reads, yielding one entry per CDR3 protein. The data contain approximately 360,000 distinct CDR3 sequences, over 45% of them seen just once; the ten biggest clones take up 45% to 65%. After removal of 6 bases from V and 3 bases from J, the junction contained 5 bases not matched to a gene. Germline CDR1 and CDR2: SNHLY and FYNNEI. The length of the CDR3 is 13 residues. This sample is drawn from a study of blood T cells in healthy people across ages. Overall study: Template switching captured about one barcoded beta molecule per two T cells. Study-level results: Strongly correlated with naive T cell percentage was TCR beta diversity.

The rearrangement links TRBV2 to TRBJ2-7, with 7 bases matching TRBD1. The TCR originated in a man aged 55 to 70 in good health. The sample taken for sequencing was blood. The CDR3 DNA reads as TGTGCCAGCAGCGGGACAGTGGGCTACGAGCAGTACTTC. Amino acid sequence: CASSGTVGYEQYF. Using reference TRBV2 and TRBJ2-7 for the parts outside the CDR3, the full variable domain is EPEVTQTPSHQVTQMGQEVILRCVPISNHLYFYWYRQILGQKVEFLVSFYNNEISEKSEIFDDQFSVERPDGSNFTLKIRSTKLEDSAMYFCASSGTVGYEQYFGPGTRLTVT.